This record concerns one T cell receptor beta chain sequence. These data come from a study of blood T cells in healthy people across ages. CDR3 length: 13 residues. V lost 6 bases and J 4 bases, leaving 12 bases between the germline ends. Germline CDR1 and CDR2: MDHEN and SYDVKM. Samples had at least 7 million PBMCs isolated from them. A second PCR of 7 to 11 cycles used a sample-barcoded 5' primer and a J-beta primer mix. Samples each returned at least 2.5 million CDR3-containing paired-end reads. Via MiXCR, TCRdb re-called the 5' RACE reads, giving one row per CDR3 protein. Among about 1,000,000 distinct CDR3 sequences, 45% were seen once, and the ten largest hold approximately 20%.

The TCR was taken from a woman aged 55-69 years in good health. Sequences were obtained from blood. The chain recombines TRBV28 with TRBJ2-5; D is unresolved. CDR3 coding DNA: TGTGCCAGCAGCCCGCAATCTCGAGAGACCCAGTACTTC. This translates into CASSPQSRETQYF.